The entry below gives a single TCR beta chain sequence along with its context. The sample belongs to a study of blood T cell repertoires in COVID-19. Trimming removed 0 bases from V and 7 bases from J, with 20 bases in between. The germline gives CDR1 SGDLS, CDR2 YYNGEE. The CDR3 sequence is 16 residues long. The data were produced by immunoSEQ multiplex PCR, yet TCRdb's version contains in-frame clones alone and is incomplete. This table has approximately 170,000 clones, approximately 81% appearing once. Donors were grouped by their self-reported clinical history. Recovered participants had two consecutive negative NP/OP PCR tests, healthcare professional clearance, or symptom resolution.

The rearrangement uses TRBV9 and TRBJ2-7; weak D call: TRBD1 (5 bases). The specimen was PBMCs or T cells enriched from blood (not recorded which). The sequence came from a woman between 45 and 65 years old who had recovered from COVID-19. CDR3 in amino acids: CASSVGAGQFQGEQYF. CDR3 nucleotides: TGTGCCAGCAGCGTAGGGGCAGGGCAATTCCAAGGGGAGCAGTACTTC.